The entry that follows covers one T cell receptor beta chain sequence. These data come from a study of blood T cell repertoires in COVID-19. Study-wide background: Spain, Italy and the United States supplied samples that represented acute and convalescent COVID-19.

Per the germline V gene, CDR1 is MRHNA and CDR2 is SNTAGT. The CDR3 runs 16 residues. Trimming removed 7 bases from V and 7 bases from J; junction bases left unmatched: 13. Original processing notes: Amplification of reference gene primers provided the estimated nucleated cell counts. Clones were sequenced by immunoSEQ multiplex PCR, and TCRdb holds only the in-frame ones, with some missing. V, J and clone size were drawn from that table, and D and trimming were deduced from the DNA. The repertoire holds about 170,000 clones, with around 92% as singletons. Seattle patient enrollment occurred during active infection, with longitudinal follow-up thereafter.

Sequencing was carried out using peripheral blood. This sequence originates from a man aged 30-40 years with COVID-19, enrolled during active disease. This sequence joins TRBV6-4 and TRBJ2-1, with 10 bases fitting TRBD1. CDR3 coding DNA: TGTGCCAGCATTCTAACTCGACAGGGGGCAAGGAATGAGCAGTTCTTC. Amino acids: CASILTRQGARNEQFF.